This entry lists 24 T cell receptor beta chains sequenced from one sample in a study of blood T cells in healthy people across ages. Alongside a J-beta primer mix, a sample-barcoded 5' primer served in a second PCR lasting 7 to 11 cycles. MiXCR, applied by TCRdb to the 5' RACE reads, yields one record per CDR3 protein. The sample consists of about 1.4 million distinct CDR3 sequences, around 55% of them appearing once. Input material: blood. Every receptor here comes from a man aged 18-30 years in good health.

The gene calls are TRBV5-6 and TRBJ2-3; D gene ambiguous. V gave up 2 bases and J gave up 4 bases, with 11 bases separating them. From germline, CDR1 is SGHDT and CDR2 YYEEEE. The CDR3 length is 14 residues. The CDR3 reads CASSFGAMSDTQYF. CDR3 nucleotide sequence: TGTGCCAGCAGCTTTGGTGCCATGTCAGATACGCAGTATTTT.

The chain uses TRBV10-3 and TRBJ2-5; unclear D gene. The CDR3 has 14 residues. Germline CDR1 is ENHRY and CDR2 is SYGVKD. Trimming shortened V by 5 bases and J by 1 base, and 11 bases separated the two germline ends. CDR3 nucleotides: TGTGCCATCAGTCCCCGGAACAGCCAAGAGACCCAGTACTTC. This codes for CAISPRNSQETQYF.

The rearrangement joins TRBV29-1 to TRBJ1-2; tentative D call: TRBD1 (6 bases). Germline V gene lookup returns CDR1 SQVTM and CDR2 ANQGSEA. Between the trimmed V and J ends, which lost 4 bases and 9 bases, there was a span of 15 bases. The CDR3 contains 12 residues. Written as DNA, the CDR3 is TGCAGCGTTGGCTGGGGGCCAGGCCGCTACACCTTC. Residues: CSVGWGPGRYTF.

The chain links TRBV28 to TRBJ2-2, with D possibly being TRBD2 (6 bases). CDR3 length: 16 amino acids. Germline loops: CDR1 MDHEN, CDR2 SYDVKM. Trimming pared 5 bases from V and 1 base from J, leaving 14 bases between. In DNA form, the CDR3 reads TGTGCCAGCAGTGCAAGAGGGACTGGGAACACCGGGGAGCTGTTTTTT. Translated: CASSARGTGNTGELFF.

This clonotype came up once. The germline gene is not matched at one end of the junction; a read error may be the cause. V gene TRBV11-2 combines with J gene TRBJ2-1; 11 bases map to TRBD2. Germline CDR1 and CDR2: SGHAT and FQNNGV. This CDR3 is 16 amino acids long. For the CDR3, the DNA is TGTGTCAGCAGCCTTGGACTAGCGGGTTCCTACAATGAGCAGTTCTTC. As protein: CVSSLGLAGSYNEQFF.

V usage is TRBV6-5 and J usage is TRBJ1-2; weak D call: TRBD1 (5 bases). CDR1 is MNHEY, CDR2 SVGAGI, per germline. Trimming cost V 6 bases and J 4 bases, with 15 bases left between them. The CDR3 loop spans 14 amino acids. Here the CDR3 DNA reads TGTGCCAGCAGCCTGGACCTTAGGGGCTATGGCTACACCTTC. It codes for CASSLDLRGYGYTF.

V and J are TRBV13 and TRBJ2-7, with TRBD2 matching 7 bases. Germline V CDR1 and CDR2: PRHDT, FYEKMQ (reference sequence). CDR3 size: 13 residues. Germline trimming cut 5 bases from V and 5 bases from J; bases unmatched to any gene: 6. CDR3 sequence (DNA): TGTGCCAGCAGCGGGGAAGGGACTAACGAGCAGTACTTC. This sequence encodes CASSGEGTNEQYF.

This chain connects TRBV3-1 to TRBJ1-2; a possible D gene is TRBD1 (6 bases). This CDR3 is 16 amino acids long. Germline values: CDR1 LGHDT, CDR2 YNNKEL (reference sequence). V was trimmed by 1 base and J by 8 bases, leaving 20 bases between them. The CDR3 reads CASSQGTTQGSEGYTF. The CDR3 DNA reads TGTGCCAGCAGCCAAGGCACAACACAGGGAAGCGAAGGCTACACCTTC.

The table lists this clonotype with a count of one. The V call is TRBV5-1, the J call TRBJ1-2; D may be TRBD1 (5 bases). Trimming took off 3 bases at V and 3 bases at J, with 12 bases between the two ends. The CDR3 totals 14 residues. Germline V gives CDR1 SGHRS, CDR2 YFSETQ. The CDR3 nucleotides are TGCGCCAGCAGCTCCGAGGGACCCGACTATGGCTACACCTTC. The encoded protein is CASSSEGPDYGYTF.

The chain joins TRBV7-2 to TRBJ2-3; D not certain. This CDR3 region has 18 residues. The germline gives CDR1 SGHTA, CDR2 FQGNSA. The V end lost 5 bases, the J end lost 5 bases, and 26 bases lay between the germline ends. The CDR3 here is CASSPTRMGLVSQDTQYF. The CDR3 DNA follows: TGTGCCAGCAGCCCTACGAGAATGGGGTTAGTGTCCCAAGATACGCAGTATTTT.

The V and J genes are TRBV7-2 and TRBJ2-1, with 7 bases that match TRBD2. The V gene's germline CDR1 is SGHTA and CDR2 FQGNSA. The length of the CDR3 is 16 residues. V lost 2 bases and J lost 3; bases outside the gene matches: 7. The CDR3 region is CASSLPGGTVYNEQFF. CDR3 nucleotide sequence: TGTGCCAGCAGCTTACCGGGAGGTACGGTCTACAATGAGCAGTTCTTC.

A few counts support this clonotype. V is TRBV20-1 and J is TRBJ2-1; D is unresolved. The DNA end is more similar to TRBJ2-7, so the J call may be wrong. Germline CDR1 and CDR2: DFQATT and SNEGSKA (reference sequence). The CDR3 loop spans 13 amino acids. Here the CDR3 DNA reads TGCAGTGCTAGAGCCTATTCCTACAATGAGCAGTACTTC. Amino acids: CSARAYSYNEQYF.

The CDR3 protein is CASSLEAGTTGEQFF. The CDR3 nucleotides are TGTGCCAGCAGCTTAGAGGCGGGGACTACGGGTGAGCAGTTCTTC. V gene TRBV7-2 combines with J gene TRBJ2-1; TRBD2 agrees at 7 bases. V lost 1 base to trimming and J lost 9 bases; unmatched junction nucleotides: 9. CDR1 is SGHTA, CDR2 FQGNSA, per germline. This CDR3 is built from 15 residues.

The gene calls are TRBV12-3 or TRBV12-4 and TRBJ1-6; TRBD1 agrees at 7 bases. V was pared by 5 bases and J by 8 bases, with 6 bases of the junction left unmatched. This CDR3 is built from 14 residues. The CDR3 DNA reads TGTGCCAGCAGTACCGGGACAGAACATTCACCCCTCCACTTT. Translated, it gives CASSTGTEHSPLHF.

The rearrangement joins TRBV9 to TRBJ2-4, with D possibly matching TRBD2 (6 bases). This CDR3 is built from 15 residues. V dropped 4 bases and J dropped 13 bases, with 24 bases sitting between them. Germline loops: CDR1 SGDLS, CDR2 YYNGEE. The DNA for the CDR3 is TGTGCCAGCAGCCAAACCGAGACCCCGACGGGGGAGCAGTACTTC. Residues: CASSQTETPTGEQYF.

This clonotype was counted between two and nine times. CDR3 loop: CASSLIGGGTFQETQYF. DNA for the CDR3: TGCGCCAGCAGCTTGATTGGCGGGGGCACATTTCAAGAGACCCAGTACTTC. The rearrangement joins TRBV5-1 to TRBJ2-5, with TRBD2 as a possible D gene (7 bases). Trimming stripped 1 base from V and 2 bases from J, with 18 bases between. Germline lookup yields CDR1 SGHRS and CDR2 YFSETQ. The CDR3 loop spans 17 amino acids.

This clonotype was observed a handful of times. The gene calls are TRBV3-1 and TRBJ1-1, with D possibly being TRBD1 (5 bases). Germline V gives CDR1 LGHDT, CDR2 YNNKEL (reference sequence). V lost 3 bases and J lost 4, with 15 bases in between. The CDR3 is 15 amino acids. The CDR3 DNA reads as TGTGCCAGCAGCCAGGTCGGGGGAGCAAGCACTGAAGCTTTCTTT. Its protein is CASSQVGGASTEAFF.

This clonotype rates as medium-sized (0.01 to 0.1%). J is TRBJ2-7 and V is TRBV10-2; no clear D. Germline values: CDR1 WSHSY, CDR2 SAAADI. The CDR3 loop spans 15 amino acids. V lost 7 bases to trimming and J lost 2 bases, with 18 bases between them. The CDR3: CASKDDGTYPYEQYF. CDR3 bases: TGCGCCAGCAAAGACGACGGAACATACCCCTACGAGCAGTACTTC.

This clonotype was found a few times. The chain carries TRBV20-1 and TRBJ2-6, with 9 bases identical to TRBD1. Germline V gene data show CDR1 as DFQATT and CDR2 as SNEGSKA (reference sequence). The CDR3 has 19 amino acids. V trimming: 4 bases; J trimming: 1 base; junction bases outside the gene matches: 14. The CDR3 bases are TGCAGTGCTACCCAGGCCGGGACAGGGTTTGGGTCTGGGGCCAACGTCCTGACTTTC. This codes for CSATQAGTGFGSGANVLTF.

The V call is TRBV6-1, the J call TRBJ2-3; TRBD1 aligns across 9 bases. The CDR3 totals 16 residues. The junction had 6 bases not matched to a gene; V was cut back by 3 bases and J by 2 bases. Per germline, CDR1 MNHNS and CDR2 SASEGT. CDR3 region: CASSDQTGGATDTQYF. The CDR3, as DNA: TGTGCCAGCAGTGACCAGACAGGGGGAGCCACAGATACGCAGTATTTT.

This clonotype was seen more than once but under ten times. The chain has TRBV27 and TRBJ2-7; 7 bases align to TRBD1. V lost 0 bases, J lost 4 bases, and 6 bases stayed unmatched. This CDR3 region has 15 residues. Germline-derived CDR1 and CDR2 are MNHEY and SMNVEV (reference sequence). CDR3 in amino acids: CASSLSTGASYEQYF. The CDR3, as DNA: TGTGCCAGCAGTTTATCAACAGGGGCCTCATACGAGCAGTACTTC.

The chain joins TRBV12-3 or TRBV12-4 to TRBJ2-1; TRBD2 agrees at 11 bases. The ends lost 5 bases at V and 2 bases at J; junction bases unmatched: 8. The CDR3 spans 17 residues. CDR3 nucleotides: TGTGCCAGCAGTCACTCTAGCGGGAGGCCCCCCTACAATGAGCAGTTCTTC. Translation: CASSHSSGRPPYNEQFF.

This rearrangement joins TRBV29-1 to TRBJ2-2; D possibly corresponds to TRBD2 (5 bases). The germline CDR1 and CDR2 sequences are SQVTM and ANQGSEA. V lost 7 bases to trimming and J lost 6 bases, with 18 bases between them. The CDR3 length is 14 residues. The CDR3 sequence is CSALDSDPPGELFF. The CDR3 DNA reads TGCAGCGCCCTGGACTCGGATCCGCCCGGGGAGCTGTTTTTT.

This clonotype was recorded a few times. CDR3 nucleotide sequence: TGTGCCAGCAGTTTCCTGGGGGTGAAAGGCTACACCTTC. This encodes CASSFLGVKGYTF. This chain joins TRBV12-3 or TRBV12-4 and TRBJ1-2; possible D gene TRBD1, 5 bases. The CDR3 sequence is 13 residues long. Trimming cost V 3 bases and J 8 bases, with 13 bases left between them.